This TCR beta chain was retrieved from a study of patients and donors after allogeneic stem cell transplantation. This CDR3 contains 14 residues. V dropped 5 bases and J dropped 1; count of bases not matched to a gene: 4. CDR1 is LNHDA and CDR2 is SQIVND in the germline V gene (reference sequence). MiXCR was run by TCRdb on the RT-PCR reads, yielding one entry per CDR3 protein. Of 920,000 or so distinct CDR3 sequences in the sample, about a sixth were seen once. Sequenced input: blood, either unsorted or a sorted T cell fraction (not recorded which). The source is a human donor who was either an allogeneic HSCT recipient or a stem cell or donor lymphocyte infusion donor (not recorded which). It is not recorded whose cells these are; they may come from a transplant donor. The chain links TRBV19 to TRBJ1-1; 7 nucleotides match TRBD1. In nucleotides, the CDR3 is TGTGCCAGTAGTGTGGGACAGAAGAACACTGAAGCTTTCTTT. Amino acid sequence: CASSVGQKNTEAFF. Full variable domain (rest looked up from reference TRBV19 and TRBJ1-1): DGGITQSPKYLFRKEGQNVTLSCEQNLNHDAMYWYRQDPGQGLRLIYYSQIVNDFQKGDIAEGYSVSREKKESFPLTVTSAQKNPTAFYLCASSVGQKNTEAFFGQGTRLTVV.